This entry concerns a single T cell receptor (beta chain). 300,000 cells per CD8+ T cell subset were flow-sorted in triplicate. The CDR3 is made up of 12 amino acids. Germline V gene sequence: CDR1 MDHEN, CDR2 SYDVKM. The data originate from a study of CXCR3-negative and CXCR3-positive naive CD8 T cells. TRB cDNA was prepared as libraries by UMI-labeled 5' RACE. Following a re-call of the 5' RACE reads, TCRdb has one entry per CDR3 protein and lacks DNA. This sample's table reports 100,000 to 150,000 distinct CDR3 sequences. The chain joins TRBV28 to TRBJ2-7; TCRdb indicates TRBD1, and absent DNA this call remains unverified. This TCR was recovered from a human donor in good health. Some clones in this sample may be carry-over from other donors' samples. The sequenced sample was naive CXCR3- CD8+ T cells from blood. The sample's subset: CD45RO-CCR7+CD27+CD95- naive CD8+ T cells lacking CXCR3 (TNR3-). The CDR3 protein is CASSPTGPWQYF. Drawing the rest from reference TRBV28 and TRBJ2-7, the complete variable domain is DVKVTQSSRYLVKRTGEKVFLECVQDMDHENMFWYRQDPGLGLRLIYFSYDVKMKEKGDIPEGYSVSREKKERFSLILESASTNQTSMYLCASSPTGPWQYFGPGTRLTVT.